This TCR beta chain was observed in a study of blood T cells in healthy people across ages. The second PCR ran roughly 6 to 11 cycles with a sample-barcoded 5' primer and J-beta primers. The template-switch adaptor, which had 12 random nucleotides, put a tag on each cDNA molecule. TCRdb ran MiXCR on the 5' RACE reads and lists one entry per CDR3 protein. The sample carries around 800,000 distinct CDR3 sequences, under 45% recorded once. Each donor was a healthy Caucasian individual from Russia, aged roughly 6 to 95. Findings of the study overall: Comparison with aged donors showed that long-lived donors had more naive CD4+ cells and higher diversity.

Trimming took 2 bases from V and 1 from J; bases not matched to a gene: 9. Looked up from germline, CDR1 is SGHTA and CDR2 is FQGNSA. The CDR3 has 17 residues. This clonotype was counted between two and nine times. Its specificity is not known. The TCR was taken from a man aged 55-75 years in good health. The sequencing input was blood. This sequence joins TRBV7-2 and TRBJ2-5; 8 nucleotides agree with TRBD2. CDR3 coding DNA: TGTGCCAGCAGCTTAAGGGGTAGCGGGGTACTCCAAGAGACCCAGTACTTC. Protein product: CASSLRGSGVLQETQYF. Using reference TRBV7-2 and TRBJ2-5 for the parts outside the CDR3, the full variable domain is GAGVSQSPSNKVTEKGKDVELRCDPISGHTALYWYRQSLGQGLEFLIYFQGNSAPDKSGLPSDRFSAERTGGSVSTLTIQRTQQEDSAVYLCASSLRGSGVLQETQYFGPGTRLLVL.